Listed below are T cell receptor beta chains from one sample, sequenced in a study of spatial heterogeneity in lung cancer. Each CDR3 protein is one row after TCRdb ran MiXCR on the 5' RACE reads. The sample lists 5,400 or so distinct CDR3 sequences, 26% occurring once. The material was PBMCs, obtained at surgery. All receptors come from a male donor with early-stage non-small cell lung cancer. Both conserved end residues are part of each CDR3. D genes are given only for firm matches. The size entry is marked missing in some rows and otherwise reads once, few, many or a size class.

d_gene: TRBD1
j_gene: TRBJ1-2
abundance: -
v_gene: TRBV20-1
CDR3nt: TGCAGTGCTAGACCCGAACCGGGACAGGGGGTAGCTAACTATGGCTACACCTTC
CDR3aa: CSARPEPGQGVANYGYTF

d_gene: TRBD1
j_gene: TRBJ2-4
abundance: -
v_gene: TRBV18
CDR3nt: TGTGCCAGCTCACCAGTACAGGGGCCATCCATCATAGCCAAAAACATTCAGTACTTC
CDR3aa: CASSPVQGPSIIAKNIQYF

d_gene: -
j_gene: TRBJ1-2
abundance: -
v_gene: TRBV10-3
CDR3nt: TGTGCCATCAGTGAGCCTGCAGGGGTGGACTATGGCTACACCTTC
CDR3aa: CAISEPAGVDYGYTF

d_gene: -
j_gene: TRBJ2-1
abundance: medium-sized
v_gene: TRBV4-1
CDR3nt: TGCGCCAGCAGCCAAGGCGAACTAGCCGGTGAGCAGTTCTTC
CDR3aa: CASSQGELAGEQFF

d_gene: -
j_gene: TRBJ2-2
abundance: medium-sized
v_gene: TRBV27
CDR3nt: TGTGCCAGCAGTTCCGGATCTAGTATTTTCGGGGAGCTGTTTTTT
CDR3aa: CASSSGSSIFGELFF

d_gene: -
j_gene: TRBJ2-5
abundance: many
v_gene: TRBV10-2
CDR3nt: TGCGCCAGCAGCGACATCTGGACTGGGGGGGAGACCCAGTACTTC
CDR3aa: CASSDIWTGGETQYF

d_gene: TRBD1
j_gene: TRBJ2-2
abundance: medium-sized
v_gene: TRBV11-2
CDR3nt: TGCGCCAGCAGCTTCGGGGACAGGGTGATATCTACCGGGGAGCTGTTTTTT
CDR3aa: CASSFGDRVISTGELFF

d_gene: -
j_gene: TRBJ2-2
abundance: -
v_gene: TRBV12-3/TRBV12-4
CDR3nt: TGTGCCAGCAGTTTGCCTGACGGGGAGCTGTTTTTT
CDR3aa: CASSLPDGELFF

d_gene: TRBD1
j_gene: TRBJ1-6
abundance: medium-sized
v_gene: TRBV25-1
CDR3nt: TGTGCCAGCAGTACGTTCCCCGGACAGGGTGTACCCCTCCACTTT
CDR3aa: CASSTFPGQGVPLHF

d_gene: -
j_gene: TRBJ2-3
abundance: medium-sized
v_gene: TRBV7-2
CDR3nt: TGTGCCAGCAGCATTCGGACTGGCACAGATACGCAGTATTTT
CDR3aa: CASSIRTGTDTQYF

d_gene: -
j_gene: TRBJ2-2
abundance: -
v_gene: TRBV15
CDR3nt: TGTGCCACCAGCAGAGCGTTTCTGTCTACGAACACCGGGGAGCTGTTTTTT
CDR3aa: CATSRAFLSTNTGELFF

d_gene: TRBD2
j_gene: TRBJ2-1
abundance: -
v_gene: TRBV6-2/TRBV6-3
CDR3nt: TGTGCCAGCAGTTACCGGCGGGGGGCGAACAATGAGCAGTTCTTC
CDR3aa: CASSYRRGANNEQFF

d_gene: -
j_gene: TRBJ1-3
abundance: medium-sized
v_gene: TRBV5-4
CDR3nt: TGTGCCAGCAGCTTGTGGATCGGAAACACCATATATTTT
CDR3aa: CASSLWIGNTIYF

d_gene: -
j_gene: TRBJ1-1
abundance: few
v_gene: TRBV21-1
CDR3nt: TGTGCCAGCAGCAAAGGTAGGGGGCGGAAGAACACTGAAGCTTTCTTT
CDR3aa: CASSKGRGRKNTEAFF

d_gene: -
j_gene: TRBJ2-3
abundance: few
v_gene: TRBV11-2
CDR3nt: TGTGCCAGCAGCTCCCCAATGGGCCGACCCGCAGATACGCAGTATTTT
CDR3aa: CASSSPMGRPADTQYF

d_gene: TRBD2
j_gene: TRBJ2-2
abundance: -
v_gene: TRBV12-3/TRBV12-4
CDR3nt: TGTGCCAGCAGTTTTGGCGGGAGTAGGGCCGGGGAGCTGTTTTTT
CDR3aa: CASSFGGSRAGELFF

d_gene: -
j_gene: TRBJ2-6
abundance: medium-sized
v_gene: TRBV9
CDR3nt: TGTGCCAGCAGCGAAGAAACCTCCAGGGGTGTGAGTGCCAACGTCCTGACTTTC
CDR3aa: CASSEETSRGVSANVLTF

d_gene: -
j_gene: TRBJ2-5
abundance: -
v_gene: TRBV5-4
CDR3nt: TGTGCCAGCAGCACTAGACCCGGGACCAAAGAGACCCAGTACTTC
CDR3aa: CASSTRPGTKETQYF

d_gene: TRBD1
j_gene: TRBJ2-7
abundance: medium-sized
v_gene: TRBV27
CDR3nt: TGTGCCAGCAGCCGACAGGGGAATGTGATATACGAGCAGTACTTC
CDR3aa: CASSRQGNVIYEQYF

d_gene: -
j_gene: TRBJ2-5
abundance: medium-sized
v_gene: TRBV28
CDR3nt: TGTGCCAGCAGTTACCCCGACAGGACCCAAGAGACCCAGTACTTC
CDR3aa: CASSYPDRTQETQYF

d_gene: TRBD2
j_gene: TRBJ2-3
abundance: -
v_gene: TRBV9
CDR3nt: TGTGCCAGCAGCGCCGGGACTAGCGGGGGGGTACTCACAGATACGCAGTATTTT
CDR3aa: CASSAGTSGGVLTDTQYF

d_gene: -
j_gene: TRBJ2-3
abundance: -
v_gene: TRBV7-2
CDR3nt: TGTGCCAGCAGCTTCCCCTTCGGCACAGATACGCAGTATTTT
CDR3aa: CASSFPFGTDTQYF

d_gene: TRBD1
j_gene: TRBJ1-5
abundance: medium-sized
v_gene: TRBV2
CDR3nt: TGTGCCACCCAATTGACAGGGACCCAGCCCCAGCATTTT
CDR3aa: CATQLTGTQPQHF

d_gene: TRBD2
j_gene: TRBJ2-2
abundance: medium-sized
v_gene: TRBV15
CDR3nt: TGTGCCACCAGCAGAGTTCGTGCGGGAGGGAACACCGGGGAGCTGTTTTTT
CDR3aa: CATSRVRAGGNTGELFF

d_gene: -
j_gene: TRBJ2-7
abundance: -
v_gene: TRBV7-9
CDR3nt: TGTGCCAGCAGCTTAGAGGTTGGGCCCATTCACTTC
CDR3aa: CASSLEVGPIHF

d_gene: -
j_gene: TRBJ1-1
abundance: medium-sized
v_gene: TRBV28
CDR3nt: TGTGCCAGCAGTTTGTCGAGGGTCAGGGTGGGAAGCACTGAAGCTTTCTTT
CDR3aa: CASSLSRVRVGSTEAFF

d_gene: -
j_gene: TRBJ2-1
abundance: -
v_gene: TRBV9
CDR3nt: TGTGCCAGCAGCCCCTTCCTACGCAATGAGCAGTTCTTC
CDR3aa: CASSPFLRNEQFF

d_gene: -
j_gene: TRBJ2-7
abundance: few
v_gene: TRBV10-3
CDR3nt: TGTGCCATCTCCAAGCCCGGGACACCCGGCTACGAGCAGTACTTC
CDR3aa: CAISKPGTPGYEQYF

d_gene: TRBD2
j_gene: TRBJ2-7
abundance: medium-sized
v_gene: TRBV28
CDR3nt: TGTGCCAGCAGGGGACTAGCGGGATCCTACGAGCAGTACTTC
CDR3aa: CASRGLAGSYEQYF

d_gene: -
j_gene: TRBJ2-4
abundance: -
v_gene: TRBV12-3/TRBV12-4
CDR3nt: TGTGCCAGCAGTTTAGGGGCAGTAGCCAAAAACATTCAGTACTTC
CDR3aa: CASSLGAVAKNIQYF

d_gene: TRBD1
j_gene: TRBJ2-3
abundance: -
v_gene: TRBV7-7
CDR3nt: TGTGCTAGCAGCTTGACAGGGGGCCTAGATACGCAGTATTTT
CDR3aa: CASSLTGGLDTQYF

d_gene: -
j_gene: TRBJ2-1
abundance: -
v_gene: TRBV5-5
CDR3nt: TGTGCCAGCAGCTTGGGCTCTAACAATGAGCAGTTCTTC
CDR3aa: CASSLGSNNEQFF

d_gene: TRBD1
j_gene: TRBJ2-7
abundance: -
v_gene: TRBV7-2
CDR3nt: TGTGCCAGCAGCTTCATAGCGGGTTGGGGACAGGGGTACGAGCAGTACTTC
CDR3aa: CASSFIAGWGQGYEQYF

d_gene: TRBD2
j_gene: TRBJ2-2
abundance: medium-sized
v_gene: TRBV4-2
CDR3nt: TGTGCCAGCAGCCAAGGTGCTAGCGGGACCGGGGAGCTGTTTTTT
CDR3aa: CASSQGASGTGELFF

d_gene: TRBD2
j_gene: TRBJ2-1
abundance: medium-sized
v_gene: TRBV19
CDR3nt: TGTGCCAGTAGCACGAGGACTAGCGGCCACAATGAGCAGTTCTTC
CDR3aa: CASSTRTSGHNEQFF

d_gene: -
j_gene: TRBJ2-1
abundance: few
v_gene: TRBV7-9
CDR3nt: TGTGCCAGCAGCTTCACGGGGCAATCCTACAATGAGCAGTTCTTC
CDR3aa: CASSFTGQSYNEQFF

d_gene: TRBD2
j_gene: TRBJ2-5
abundance: medium-sized
v_gene: TRBV5-1
CDR3nt: TGCGCCAGCAGCTTGGGGACTAGCGTGGAGACCCAGTACTTC
CDR3aa: CASSLGTSVETQYF

d_gene: -
j_gene: TRBJ2-5
abundance: medium-sized
v_gene: TRBV7-8
CDR3nt: TGTGCCAGCAGCCCGCAAGATAGTCAGGGGTACCAAGAGACCCAGTACTTC
CDR3aa: CASSPQDSQGYQETQYF

d_gene: -
j_gene: TRBJ2-7
abundance: medium-sized
v_gene: TRBV20-1
CDR3nt: TGCAGTGCTAGTTCCAGAGGCTACGAGCAGTACTTC
CDR3aa: CSASSRGYEQYF

d_gene: TRBD2
j_gene: TRBJ2-7
abundance: medium-sized
v_gene: TRBV9
CDR3nt: TGTGCCAGCAGCGTAGGGGGCGGGAGGGAGCAGTACTTC
CDR3aa: CASSVGGGREQYF

d_gene: -
j_gene: TRBJ1-1
abundance: medium-sized
v_gene: TRBV20-1
CDR3nt: TGCAGTGCTAGTAAAGTGAACACTGAAGCTTTCTTT
CDR3aa: CSASKVNTEAFF

d_gene: -
j_gene: TRBJ1-1
abundance: medium-sized
v_gene: TRBV30
CDR3nt: TGTGCCTGGAGTAAAAGGGCAGGGGTCTCAGTGAACACTGAAGCTTTCTTT
CDR3aa: CAWSKRAGVSVNTEAFF

d_gene: -
j_gene: TRBJ1-1
abundance: -
v_gene: TRBV10-1
CDR3nt: TGCGCCAGCAGCCCGGGTGGCCCTGAAGCTTTCTTT
CDR3aa: CASSPGGPEAFF

d_gene: TRBD2
j_gene: TRBJ2-1
abundance: -
v_gene: TRBV25-1
CDR3nt: TGTGCCAGCAGTGAGCTAGCGGGGGGCACCTACAATGAGCAGTTCTTC
CDR3aa: CASSELAGGTYNEQFF

d_gene: TRBD2
j_gene: TRBJ2-7
abundance: medium-sized
v_gene: TRBV28
CDR3nt: TGTGCCAGCAGAGCCGGGACTAGCGGGGGTAGCTCCTACGAGCAGTACTTC
CDR3aa: CASRAGTSGGSSYEQYF

d_gene: TRBD2
j_gene: TRBJ2-5
abundance: few
v_gene: TRBV5-1
CDR3nt: TGCGCCAGCAGGCCCATGGGACTAGCAACCCGGACCCAGTACTTC
CDR3aa: CASRPMGLATRTQYF

d_gene: -
j_gene: TRBJ2-7
abundance: -
v_gene: TRBV29-1
CDR3nt: TGCAGCGTTCGAGACAACTACGAGCAGTACTTC
CDR3aa: CSVRDNYEQYF

d_gene: TRBD1
j_gene: TRBJ2-1
abundance: medium-sized
v_gene: TRBV19
CDR3nt: TGTGCCAGTAGTATGAGGACAGGCTCAAACAATGAGCAGTTCTTC
CDR3aa: CASSMRTGSNNEQFF

d_gene: TRBD1
j_gene: TRBJ2-5
abundance: -
v_gene: TRBV3-1
CDR3nt: TGTGCCAGCAGCCAGACCGGGACAGGGGGAGAGACCCAGTACTTC
CDR3aa: CASSQTGTGGETQYF

d_gene: -
j_gene: TRBJ1-4
abundance: once
v_gene: TRBV20-1
CDR3nt: TGCAGTGCTAGACTTGAAAGAGGCCAAAATGAAAAACTGTTTTTT
CDR3aa: CSARLERGQNEKLFF

d_gene: -
j_gene: TRBJ1-5
abundance: -
v_gene: TRBV6-1
CDR3nt: TGTGCCAGCAGTGAAGCTTGGCGTCAGCCCCAGCATTTT
CDR3aa: CASSEAWRQPQHF

d_gene: -
j_gene: TRBJ2-4
abundance: -
v_gene: TRBV6-2/TRBV6-3
CDR3nt: TGTGCCAGCAGCTTCAGGGGGGAGAAATTCTACTTC
CDR3aa: CASSFRGEKFYF

d_gene: -
j_gene: TRBJ2-7
abundance: few
v_gene: TRBV7-9
CDR3nt: TGTGCCAGCAGCTTAGATCAGCCCTACTCCTACGAGCAGTACTTC
CDR3aa: CASSLDQPYSYEQYF

d_gene: -
j_gene: TRBJ2-5
abundance: -
v_gene: TRBV20-1
CDR3nt: TGCAGTGCTAGACAGGTGGAGAGCGAGACCCAGTACTTC
CDR3aa: CSARQVESETQYF